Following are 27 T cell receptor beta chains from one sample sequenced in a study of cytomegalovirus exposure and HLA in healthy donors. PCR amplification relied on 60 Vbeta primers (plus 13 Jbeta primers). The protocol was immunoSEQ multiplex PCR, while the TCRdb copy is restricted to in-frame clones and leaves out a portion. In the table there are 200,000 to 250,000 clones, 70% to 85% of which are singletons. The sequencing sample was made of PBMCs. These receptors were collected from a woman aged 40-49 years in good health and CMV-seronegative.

CDR3 bases: TGTGCCAGCAGCGCACTGAGATCTGGGGCCAACGTCCTGACTTTC. Residues: CASSALRSGANVLTF. The chain links TRBV11-2 to TRBJ2-6; no clear D gene. CDR1 and CDR2 (germline): SGHAT, FQNNGV. This CDR3 has 15 residues. Trimming stripped 5 bases from V and 1 base from J, with 9 bases between.

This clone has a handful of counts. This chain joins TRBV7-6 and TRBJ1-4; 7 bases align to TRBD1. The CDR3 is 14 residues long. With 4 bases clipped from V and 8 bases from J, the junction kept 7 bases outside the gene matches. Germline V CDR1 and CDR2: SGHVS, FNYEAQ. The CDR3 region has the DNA TGTGCCAGCAGCTCTATCAGGGGGAAAGAAAAACTGTTTTTT. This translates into CASSSIRGKEKLFF. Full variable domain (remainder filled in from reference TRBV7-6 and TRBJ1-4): GAGVSQSPRYKVTKRGQDVALRCDPISGHVSLYWYRQALGQGPEFLTYFNYEAQQDKSGLPNDRFSAERPEGSISTLTIQRTEQRDSAMYRCASSSIRGKEKLFFGSGTQLSVL.

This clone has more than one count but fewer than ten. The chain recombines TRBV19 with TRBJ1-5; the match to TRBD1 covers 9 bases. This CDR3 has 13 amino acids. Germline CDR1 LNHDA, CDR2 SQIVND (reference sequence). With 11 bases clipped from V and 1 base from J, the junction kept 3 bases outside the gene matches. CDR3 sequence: CAVGTGSNQPQHF. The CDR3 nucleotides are TGTGCCGTAGGGACAGGGAGCAATCAGCCCCAGCATTTT.

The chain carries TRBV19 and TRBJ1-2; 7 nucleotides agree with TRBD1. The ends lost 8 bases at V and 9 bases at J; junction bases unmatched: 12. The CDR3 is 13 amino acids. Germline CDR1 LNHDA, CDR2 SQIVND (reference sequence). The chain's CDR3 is CASLPTGRASYTF. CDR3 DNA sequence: TGTGCCAGTCTCCCGACAGGGAGAGCAAGCTACACCTTC.

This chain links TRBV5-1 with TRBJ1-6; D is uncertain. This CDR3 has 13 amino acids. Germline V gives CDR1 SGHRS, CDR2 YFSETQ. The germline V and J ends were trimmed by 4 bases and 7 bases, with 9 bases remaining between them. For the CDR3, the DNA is TGCGCCAGCAGCCCCCTCGAGAATTCACCCCTCCACTTT. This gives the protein CASSPLENSPLHF.

The CDR3 is CASKTRGPRAEAFF. The CDR3 DNA is TGTGCCAGCAAGACCAGGGGGCCTAGGGCTGAAGCTTTCTTT. The V gene is TRBV2, the J gene TRBJ1-1, with 8 bases matching TRBD1. V was clipped by 7 bases and J by 6 bases; unmatched bases: 10. The germline V gene has CDR1 SNHLY and CDR2 FYNNEI. This CDR3 is 14 amino acids long. Full variable domain (missing parts from reference TRBV2 and TRBJ1-1): EPEVTQTPSHQVTQMGQEVILRCVPISNHLYFYWYRQILGQKVEFLVSFYNNEISEKSEIFDDQFSVERPDGSNFTLKIRSTKLEDSAMYFCASKTRGPRAEAFFGQGTRLTVV.

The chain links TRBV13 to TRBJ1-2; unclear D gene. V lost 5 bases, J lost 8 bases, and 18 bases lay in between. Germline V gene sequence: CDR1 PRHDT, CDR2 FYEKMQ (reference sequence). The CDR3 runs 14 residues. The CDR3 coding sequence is TGTGCCAGCAGCCCAGAGAGGGTGCGACGCGGCTACACCTTC. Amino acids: CASSPERVRRGYTF.

In nucleotides, the CDR3 is TGTGCCAGTAGTACCGGGGGGGCTGGAGAGACCCAGTACTTC. It translates to CASSTGGAGETQYF. The V gene is TRBV19, the J gene TRBJ2-5, with 8 bases that match TRBD2. Per germline, CDR1 LNHDA and CDR2 SQIVND (reference sequence). V shed 4 bases, J shed 4 bases, and the junction held 5 bases outside the gene matches. The CDR3 sequence is 14 residues long.

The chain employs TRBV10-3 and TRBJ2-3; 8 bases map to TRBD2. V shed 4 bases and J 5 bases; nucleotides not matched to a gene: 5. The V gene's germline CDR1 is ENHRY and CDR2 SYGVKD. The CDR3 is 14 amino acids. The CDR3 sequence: CAISGSGAGDTQYF. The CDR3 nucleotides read TGTGCCATCAGTGGTAGCGGGGCCGGAGATACGCAGTATTTT.

The CDR3 DNA follows: TGTGCCACCGGAAACCTCGGACAGCAAATCTCCGGGGAGCTGTTTTTT. Translation: CATGNLGQQISGELFF. This chain connects TRBV19 to TRBJ2-2, with TRBD1 as a possible D gene (6 bases). Trimming pared 10 bases from V and 6 bases from J, leaving 24 bases between. Germline loops: CDR1 LNHDA, CDR2 SQIVND (reference sequence). This CDR3 is 16 amino acids long.

The CDR3 is CASSRDRGGDYEQYF. The CDR3 DNA sequence: TGTGCCAGCAGTCGGGACAGGGGGGGTGACTACGAGCAGTACTTC. The gene calls are TRBV6-1 and TRBJ2-7, with TRBD1 matching over 11 bases. CDR1 MNHNS and CDR2 SASEGT come from the germline V gene. CDR3 length equals 15 residues. V lost 5 bases and J lost 3; bases outside the gene matches: 6.

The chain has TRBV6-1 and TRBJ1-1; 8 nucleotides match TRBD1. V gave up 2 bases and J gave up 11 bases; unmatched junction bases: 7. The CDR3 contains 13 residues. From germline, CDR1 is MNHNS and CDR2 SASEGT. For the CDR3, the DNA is TGTGCCAGCAGTGAATACCAGGGGGCGCAGGCTTTCTTT. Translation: CASSEYQGAQAFF.

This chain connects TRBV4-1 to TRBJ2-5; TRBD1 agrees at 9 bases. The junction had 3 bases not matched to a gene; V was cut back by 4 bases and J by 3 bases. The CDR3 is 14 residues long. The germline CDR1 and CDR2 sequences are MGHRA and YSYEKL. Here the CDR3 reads CASSLGQGKETQYF. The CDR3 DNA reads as TGCGCCAGCAGCCTGGGACAGGGAAAAGAGACCCAGTACTTC.

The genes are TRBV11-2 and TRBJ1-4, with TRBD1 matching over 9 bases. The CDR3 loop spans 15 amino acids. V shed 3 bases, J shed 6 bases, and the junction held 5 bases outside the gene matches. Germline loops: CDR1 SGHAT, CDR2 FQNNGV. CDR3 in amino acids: CASSLGQGFDEKLFF. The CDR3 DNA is TGTGCCAGCAGCTTGGGACAGGGATTTGATGAAAAACTGTTTTTT.

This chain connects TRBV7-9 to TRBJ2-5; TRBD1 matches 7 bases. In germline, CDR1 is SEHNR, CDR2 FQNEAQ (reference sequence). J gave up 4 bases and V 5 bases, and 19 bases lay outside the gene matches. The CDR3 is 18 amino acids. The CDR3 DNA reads TGTGCCAGCAGCCTGTCCACGGTGATGAGGGGGCCCTCAGAGACCCAGTACTTC. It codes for CASSLSTVMRGPSETQYF.

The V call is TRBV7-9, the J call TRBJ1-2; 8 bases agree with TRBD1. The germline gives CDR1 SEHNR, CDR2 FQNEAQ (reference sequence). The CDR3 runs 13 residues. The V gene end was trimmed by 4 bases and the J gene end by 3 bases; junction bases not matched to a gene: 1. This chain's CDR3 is CASSSGQDYGYTF. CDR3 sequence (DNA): TGTGCCAGCAGCTCGGGACAGGACTATGGCTACACCTTC.

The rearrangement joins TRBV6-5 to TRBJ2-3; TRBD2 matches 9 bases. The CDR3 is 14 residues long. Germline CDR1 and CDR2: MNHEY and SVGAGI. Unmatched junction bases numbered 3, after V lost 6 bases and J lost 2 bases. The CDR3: CASSSGGHTDTQYF. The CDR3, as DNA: TGTGCCAGCAGCAGCGGGGGGCACACAGATACGCAGTATTTT.

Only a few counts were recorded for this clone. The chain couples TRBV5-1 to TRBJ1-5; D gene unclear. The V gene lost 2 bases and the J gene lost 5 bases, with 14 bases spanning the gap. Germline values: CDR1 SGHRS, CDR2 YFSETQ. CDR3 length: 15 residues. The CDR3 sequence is CASSLIPGEDQPQHF. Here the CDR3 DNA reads TGCGCCAGCAGCTTAATCCCCGGGGAGGATCAGCCCCAGCATTTT.

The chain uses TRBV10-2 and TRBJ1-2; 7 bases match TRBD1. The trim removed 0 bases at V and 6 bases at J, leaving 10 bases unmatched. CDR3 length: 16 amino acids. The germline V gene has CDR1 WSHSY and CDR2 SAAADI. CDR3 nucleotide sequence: TGCGCCAGCAGTGAGTCCGGCAGGGGGAGTCGGAATGGCTACACCTTC. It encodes CASSESGRGSRNGYTF.

This CDR3 reads CASSSSETGNTEAFF. DNA of the CDR3: TGTGCCAGCAGCTCATCAGAGACAGGGAACACTGAAGCTTTCTTT. The chain joins TRBV11-1 to TRBJ1-1, with TRBD1 as a possible D gene (6 bases). The V and J ends lost 4 bases and 1 base respectively, with 13 bases between them. CDR3 length: 15 residues. CDR1 is SGHAT and CDR2 is FQDESV in the germline V gene (reference sequence).

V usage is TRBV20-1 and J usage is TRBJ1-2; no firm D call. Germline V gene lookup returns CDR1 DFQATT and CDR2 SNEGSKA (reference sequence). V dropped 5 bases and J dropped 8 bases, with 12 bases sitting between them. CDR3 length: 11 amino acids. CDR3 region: CSAPIDWGYTF. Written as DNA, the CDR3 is TGCAGTGCTCCCATAGACTGGGGCTACACCTTC.

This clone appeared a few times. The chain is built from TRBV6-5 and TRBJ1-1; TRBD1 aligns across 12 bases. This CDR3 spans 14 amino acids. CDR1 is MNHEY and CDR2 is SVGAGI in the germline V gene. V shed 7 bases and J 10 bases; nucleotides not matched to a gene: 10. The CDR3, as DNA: TGTGCCAGCAAACCGTCGGGACAGGGGGCGACAGCTTTCTTT. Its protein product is CASKPSGQGATAFF.

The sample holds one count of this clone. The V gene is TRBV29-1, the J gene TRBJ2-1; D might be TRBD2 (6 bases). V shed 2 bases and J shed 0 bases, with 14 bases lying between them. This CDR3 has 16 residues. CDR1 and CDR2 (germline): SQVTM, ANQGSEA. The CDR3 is CSVERSWRASYNEQFF. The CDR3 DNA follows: TGCAGCGTTGAAAGGTCGTGGAGGGCCTCCTACAATGAGCAGTTCTTC.

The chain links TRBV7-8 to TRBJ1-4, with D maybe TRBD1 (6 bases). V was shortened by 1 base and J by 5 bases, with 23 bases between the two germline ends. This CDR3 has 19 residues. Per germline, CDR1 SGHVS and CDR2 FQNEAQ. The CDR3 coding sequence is TGTGCCAGCAGCTTAGTGCCCCGAAGGGGGGGGAGATCGAATGAAAAACTGTTTTTT. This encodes CASSLVPRRGGRSNEKLFF.

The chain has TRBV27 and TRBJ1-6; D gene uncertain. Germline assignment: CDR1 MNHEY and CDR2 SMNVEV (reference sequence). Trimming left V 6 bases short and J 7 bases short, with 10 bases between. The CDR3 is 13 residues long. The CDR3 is CASRWVSNSPLHF. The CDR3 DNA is TGTGCCAGCAGATGGGTTAGCAATTCACCCCTCCACTTT.

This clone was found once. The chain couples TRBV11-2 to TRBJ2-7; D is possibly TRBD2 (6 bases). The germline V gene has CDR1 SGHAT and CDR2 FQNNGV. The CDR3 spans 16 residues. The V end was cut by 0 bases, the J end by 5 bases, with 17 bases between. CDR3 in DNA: TGTGCCAGCAGCTTAGATATGAGGGGCCCGGGGGACGAGCAGTACTTC. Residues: CASSLDMRGPGDEQYF.

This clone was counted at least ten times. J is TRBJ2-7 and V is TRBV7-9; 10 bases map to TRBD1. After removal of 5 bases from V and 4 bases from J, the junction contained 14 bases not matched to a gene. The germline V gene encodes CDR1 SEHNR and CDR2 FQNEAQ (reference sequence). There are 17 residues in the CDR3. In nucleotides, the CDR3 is TGTGCCAGCAGCCCCCCTTGGAGACAGGGGGCTAATTACGAGCAGTACTTC. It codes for CASSPPWRQGANYEQYF.